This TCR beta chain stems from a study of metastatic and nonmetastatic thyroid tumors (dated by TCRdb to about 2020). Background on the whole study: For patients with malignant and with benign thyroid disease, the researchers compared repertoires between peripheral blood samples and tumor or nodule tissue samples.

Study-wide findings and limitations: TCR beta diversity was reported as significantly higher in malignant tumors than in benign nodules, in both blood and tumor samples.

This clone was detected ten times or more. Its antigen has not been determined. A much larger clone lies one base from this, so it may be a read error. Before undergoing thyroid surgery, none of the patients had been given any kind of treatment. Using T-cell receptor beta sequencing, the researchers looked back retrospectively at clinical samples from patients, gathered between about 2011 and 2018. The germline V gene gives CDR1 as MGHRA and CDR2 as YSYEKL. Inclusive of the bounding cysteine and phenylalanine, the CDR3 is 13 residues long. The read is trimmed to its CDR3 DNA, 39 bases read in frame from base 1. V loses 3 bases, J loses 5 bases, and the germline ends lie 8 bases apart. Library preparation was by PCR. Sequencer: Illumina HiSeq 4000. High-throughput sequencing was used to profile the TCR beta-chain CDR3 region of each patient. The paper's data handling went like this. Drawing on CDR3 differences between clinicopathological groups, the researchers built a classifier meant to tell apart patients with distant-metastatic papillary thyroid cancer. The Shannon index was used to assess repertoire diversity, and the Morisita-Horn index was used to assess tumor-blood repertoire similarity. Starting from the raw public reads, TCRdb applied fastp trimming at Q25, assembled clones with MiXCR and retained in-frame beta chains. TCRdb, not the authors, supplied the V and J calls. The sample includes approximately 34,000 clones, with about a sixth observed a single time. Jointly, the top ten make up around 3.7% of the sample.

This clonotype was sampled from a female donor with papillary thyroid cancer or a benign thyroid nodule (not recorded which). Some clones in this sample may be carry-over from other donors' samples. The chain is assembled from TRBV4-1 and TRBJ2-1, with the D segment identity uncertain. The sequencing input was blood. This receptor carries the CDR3 CASSHVCNNEQFF. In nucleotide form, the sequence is TGCGCCAGCAGCCATGTGTGTAACAATGAGCAGTTCTTC.